The clone carrying this T cell receptor (beta chain) has at least ten counts. The antigen remains unidentified. The sample is drawn from a study of T cell repertoires in cytomegalovirus infection. The overall study: In the study, CMV epitopes included recently identified HLA-C-restricted and well-studied HLA-B-restricted ones.

This CDR3 region has 11 residues. Germline V CDR1 and CDR2: SGHAT, FQNNGV. Trimming shortened V by 4 bases and J by 6 bases, and 5 bases separated the two germline ends. Study-level findings and limits: Pooled public TCR beta family frequency picked out CMV carriers with the relevant HLA.

Via MiXCR, TCRdb re-called the reads, giving one row per CDR3 protein. The data contain around 770,000 distinct CDR3 sequences, about 27% of them singletons. This sequence was found in a human donor in good health (CMV status not recorded). Some clones in this sample may be carry-over from other donors' samples. The specimen was cultured CD8+ T cells from PBMCs, collected from culture after CMV antigen stimulation. The V call is TRBV11-2, the J call TRBJ2-3; D call uncertain. CDR3 nucleotides: TGTGCCAGCAGCTCGATTGATACGCAGTATTTT. Its protein is CASSSIDTQYF.